These 25 T cell receptor beta chains originate from one sample sequenced in a study of vaccination effects on CD4 cells after COVID-19. Sequencing used immunoSEQ multiplex PCR; TCRdb keeps in-frame clones, though not all of them. The sample shows about 22,000 clones, approximately 73% of them seen only once. Antigen-specific CD4+ T cell clonotypes were called by their expansion after viral peptide-pool culture in ViraFEST. After more than 8 days in culture, the CD4+ T cells were isolated. These receptors are not linked to any known antigen. The sample was CD4+ T cells from PBMCs cultured with HCoV-229E spike peptides, taken before COVID-19 vaccination. The source is a human donor who received a COVID-19 vaccine.

V usage is TRBV5-1 and J usage is TRBJ2-5; D unresolved. CDR3 size: 13 residues. Trimming stripped 5 bases from V and 3 bases from J, with 11 bases between. The V gene's germline CDR1 is SGHRS and CDR2 YFSETQ. The CDR3 loop is CASSSGSEETQYF. The DNA for the CDR3 is TGCGCCAGCAGTTCAGGATCCGAAGAGACCCAGTACTTC.

V and J are TRBV6-5 and TRBJ1-2, with a tentative D call TRBD1 (5 bases). Germline V CDR1 and CDR2: MNHEY, SVGAGI. This CDR3 has 15 amino acids. V shed 8 bases and J shed 7 bases, with 23 bases lying between them. The CDR3 here is CASYSGAGTSFGYTF. The DNA of the CDR3 is TGTGCCAGCTATAGCGGGGCAGGGACTTCTTTTGGCTACACCTTC.

This clone is a singleton in its sample. The V gene is TRBV27, the J gene TRBJ2-6, with TRBD1 as a possible D gene (5 bases). V lost 7 bases, J lost 0 bases, and 16 bases lay in between. The CDR3 covers 17 residues. Per the germline V gene, CDR1 is MNHEY and CDR2 is SMNVEV (reference sequence). CDR3 sequence (DNA): TGTGCCAGCACAGGGATGCCCCTAATCTCTGGGGCCAACGTCCTGACTTTC. Its protein product is CASTGMPLISGANVLTF.

This clone was counted once. The chain has TRBV6-5 and TRBJ2-1; D might be TRBD2 (6 bases). Trimming took off 4 bases at V and 3 bases at J, with 10 bases between the two ends. The CDR3 sequence is 14 residues long. The germline V gene encodes CDR1 MNHEY and CDR2 SVGAGI. CDR3 protein: CASSSTGGYNEQFF. DNA of the CDR3: TGTGCCAGCAGTTCCACCGGGGGCTACAATGAGCAGTTCTTC.

This clone was seen more than once but under ten times. The chain uses TRBV6-5 and TRBJ1-2; D gene uncertain. The V end lost 0 bases, the J end lost 8 bases, and 13 bases lay between the germline ends. The length of the CDR3 is 14 residues. Germline V gene lookup returns CDR1 MNHEY and CDR2 SVGAGI. The CDR3 is CASSYSGQKLGYTF. Here the CDR3 DNA reads TGTGCCAGCAGTTACTCTGGGCAGAAGCTCGGCTACACCTTC.

The chain employs TRBV25-1 and TRBJ2-5, with 9 positions matching TRBD1. This CDR3 region has 15 residues. The junction had 4 bases not matched to a gene; V was cut back by 5 bases and J by 0 bases. Germline loops: CDR1 MGHDK, CDR2 SYGVNS. The CDR3 is CASSTGTGNQETQYF. The DNA for the CDR3 is TGTGCCAGCAGTACCGGGACAGGGAACCAAGAGACCCAGTACTTC.

The rearrangement joins TRBV18 to TRBJ2-7, with D maybe TRBD1 (6 bases). CDR3 length: 17 amino acids. Germline CDR1 reads KGHSH; CDR2 reads LQKENI. The V end lost 0 bases, the J end lost 1 base, and 16 bases lay between the germline ends. CDR3 sequence: CASSPPLVSDRSYEQYF. The CDR3, as DNA: TGTGCCAGCTCACCACCCTTGGTCTCTGACAGGTCCTACGAGCAGTACTTC.

The chain couples TRBV6-5 to TRBJ2-1; TRBD2 is a possible D gene (6 bases). Germline-derived CDR1 and CDR2 are MNHEY and SVGAGI. V lost 6 bases to trimming and J lost 3 bases, with 12 bases between them. The CDR3 has 14 amino acids. CDR3 sequence: CASREGSNYNEQFF. The CDR3 nucleotides are TGTGCCAGCAGGGAGGGCTCCAACTACAATGAGCAGTTCTTC.

The chain has TRBV18 and TRBJ2-1; unclear D gene. The germline V gene has CDR1 KGHSH and CDR2 LQKENI. V dropped 0 bases and J dropped 5 bases, with 8 bases sitting between them. This CDR3 is 14 amino acids long. This chain's CDR3 is CASSPPSPNNEQFF. The CDR3 nucleotides are TGTGCCAGCTCACCACCTTCCCCTAACAATGAGCAGTTCTTC.

The chain carries TRBV10-1 and TRBJ2-5, with D perhaps matching TRBD1 or TRBD2 (5 bases each). The V end lost 10 bases, the J end lost 4 bases, and 16 bases lay between the germline ends. This CDR3 comprises 13 residues. Per the germline V gene, CDR1 is WNHNN and CDR2 is SYGVQD (reference sequence). The CDR3 coding sequence is TGCGCCACCGGGGACCAGGGTGGAGAGACCCAGTACTTC. It yields the protein CATGDQGGETQYF.

In its sample, this clone was seen a few times. The chain carries TRBV6-2 or TRBV6-3 and TRBJ1-1; D is unresolved. CDR1 and CDR2 from the germline V gene are MNHEY and SVGEGT. The CDR3 loop spans 14 amino acids. V was pared by 2 bases and J by 2 bases, with 9 bases between. The DNA for the CDR3 is TGTGCCAGCAGTTACCATGAGGGAAACACTGAAGCTTTCTTT. Its protein product is CASSYHEGNTEAFF.

The chain carries TRBV19 and TRBJ2-1, with 8 bases fitting TRBD1. This CDR3 comprises 15 residues. CDR1 is LNHDA, CDR2 SQIVND, per germline (reference sequence). V lost 6 bases, J lost 5 bases, and 9 bases stayed unmatched. In nucleotides, the CDR3 is TGTGCCAGTAGAGAGGGGGACAGGCCCCACAATGAGCAGTTCTTC. Protein sequence: CASREGDRPHNEQFF.

The chain uses TRBV5-1 and TRBJ2-1, with 8 bases fitting TRBD2. This CDR3 is built from 14 residues. Trimming removed 4 bases from V and 8 bases from J; junction bases left unmatched: 8. Germline V gene sequence: CDR1 SGHRS, CDR2 YFSETQ. The CDR3 DNA follows: TGCGCCAGCAGCGAGGGACTAGTCGTCGATGAGCAGTTCTTC. Protein product: CASSEGLVVDEQFF. Complete variable domain (other parts from reference TRBV5-1 and TRBJ2-1): KAGVTQTPRYLIKTRGQQVTLSCSPISGHRSVSWYQQTPGQGLQFLFEYFSETQRNKGNFPGRFSGRQFSNSRSEMNVSTLELGDSALYLCASSEGLVVDEQFFGPGTRLTVL.

J is TRBJ2-1 and V is TRBV5-6, with 7 positions matching TRBD1. Germline CDR1 is SGHDT and CDR2 is YYEEEE. This CDR3 spans 12 amino acids. The ends lost 5 bases at V and 8 bases at J; junction bases unmatched: 4. The CDR3 DNA reads as TGTGCCAGCAGACTACAGGGGTATGAGCAGTTCTTC. Translating it yields CASRLQGYEQFF.

The V and J genes are TRBV7-8 and TRBJ2-6, with D perhaps given as TRBD1 or TRBD2 (5 bases each). Trimming pared 2 bases from V and 2 bases from J, leaving 7 bases between. From germline, CDR1 is SGHVS and CDR2 FQNEAQ. This CDR3 is built from 15 residues. CDR3 nucleotides: TGTGCCAGCAGCTTACGGGGACCTGGGGCCAACGTCCTGACTTTC. It is translated as CASSLRGPGANVLTF.

The chain links TRBV19 to TRBJ1-5; no definite D call. The germline gives CDR1 LNHDA, CDR2 SQIVND (reference sequence). The length of the CDR3 is 13 residues. V gave up 10 bases and J gave up 3 bases, with 13 bases separating them. The CDR3, as DNA: TGTGCCACCTCCTTACAAGTCAATCAGCCCCAGCATTTT. It specifies CATSLQVNQPQHF.

The rearrangement links TRBV29-1 to TRBJ1-4; 8 positions agree with TRBD1. The J segment lost 0 bases and the V segment lost 1 base, leaving 1 base of the junction unmatched. CDR1 SQVTM and CDR2 ANQGSEA come from the germline V gene. The CDR3 is made up of 15 amino acids. The chain's CDR3 is CSVEGDRTTNEKLFF. As DNA, the CDR3 is TGCAGCGTTGAAGGGGACAGGACAACTAATGAAAAACTGTTTTTT. The variable domain in full, with the rest retrieved from reference TRBV29-1 and TRBJ1-4, is SAVISQKPSRDICQRGTSLTIQCQVDSQVTMMFWYRQQPGQSLTLIATANQGSEATYESGFVIDKFPISRPNLTFSTLTVSNMSPEDSSIYLCSVEGDRTTNEKLFFGSGTQLSVL.

This clone was counted between two and nine times. CDR3 loop: CASSGQGGTGELFF. The DNA for the CDR3 is TGCGCCAGCAGCGGCCAGGGGGGGACCGGGGAGCTGTTTTTT. V usage is TRBV5-1 and J usage is TRBJ2-2; either TRBD1 or TRBD2 may supply D (7 bases each). Germline V gene sequence: CDR1 SGHRS, CDR2 YFSETQ. V shed 4 bases and J shed 5 bases, with 12 bases lying between them. The CDR3 has 14 amino acids.

This chain joins TRBV5-1 and TRBJ2-7; TRBD2 aligns across 9 bases. This CDR3 region has 14 residues. With 5 bases clipped from V and 4 bases from J, the junction kept 7 bases outside the gene matches. The germline CDR1 and CDR2 sequences are SGHRS and YFSETQ. In nucleotides, the CDR3 is TGCGCCAGCAGGCCCCCCCTAGCGGGGTACGAGCAGTACTTC. This sequence encodes CASRPPLAGYEQYF.

The J gene is TRBJ2-3, the V gene TRBV6-5, with D unclear. The CDR3 has 15 residues. In germline, CDR1 is MNHEY, CDR2 SVGAGI. Trimming removed 6 bases at V and 5 bases at J, with 18 bases between. DNA of the CDR3: TGTGCCAGCAGCAATGCCCCCTACATGGTAGATACGCAGTATTTT. This encodes CASSNAPYMVDTQYF.

This rearrangement joins TRBV15 to TRBJ2-1; D may be TRBD2 (6 bases). This CDR3 region has 15 residues. With 5 bases removed from V and 2 bases from J, the gap between germline ends came to 13 bases. Per germline, CDR1 LNHNV and CDR2 YYDKDF (reference sequence). The CDR3 here is CATSGAGGTYNEQFF. The DNA of the CDR3 is TGTGCCACCAGCGGAGCGGGCGGAACCTACAATGAGCAGTTCTTC.

The chain carries TRBV29-1 and TRBJ2-1; no clear D gene. The CDR3 length is 15 residues. The V gene lost 6 bases and the J gene lost 9 bases, with 24 bases spanning the gap. The germline V gene has CDR1 SQVTM and CDR2 ANQGSEA. The DNA of the CDR3 is TGCAGCGTACCCCCCCCGTTAATCTCCACGGGTGAGCAGTTCTTC. Protein sequence: CSVPPPLISTGEQFF.

This clone occurred a few times. The chain uses TRBV4-2 and TRBJ2-7, with TRBD2 matching 8 bases. The CDR3 is 18 amino acids. Germline assignment: CDR1 LGHNA and CDR2 YNFKEQ. The V gene end was trimmed by 0 bases and the J gene end by 0 bases; junction bases not matched to a gene: 10. For the CDR3, the DNA is TGTGCCAGCAGCCAAGATTTGGCCCTAGCGGGTTTCTCCTACGAGCAGTACTTC. Residues: CASSQDLALAGFSYEQYF.

The chain employs TRBV6-4 and TRBJ1-5; a weak D match, TRBD1 (5 bases). Germline assignment: CDR1 MRHNA and CDR2 SNTAGT. This CDR3 is built from 13 residues. The V end was cut by 7 bases, the J end by 5 bases, with 12 bases between. As DNA, the CDR3 is TGTGCCAGCACGCAGGGCAGGGATCAGCCCCAGCATTTT. Translating gives CASTQGRDQPQHF.

The J gene is TRBJ1-2, the V gene TRBV4-1, with D hard to call. Germline V gene lookup returns CDR1 MGHRA and CDR2 YSYEKL. Trimming stripped 0 bases from V and 6 bases from J, with 20 bases between. The CDR3 has 17 amino acids. The DNA for the CDR3 is TGCGCCAGCAGCCAAGATTGGGGAGGATCGCACAAACATGGCTACACCTTC. It codes for CASSQDWGGSHKHGYTF.